The clone carrying this T cell receptor beta chain was counted many times. Its specificity is unknown. This sample was included in a study of T cells after posttransplantation cyclophosphamide. The study's findings and limits: Tissue-infiltrating T cells from skin or gut overlapped little with blood T cells. Recipient CMV seropositivity and CMV reactivation strongly tracked TRB clonality.

CDR1 is MNHNY and CDR2 is SVGAGI in the germline V gene (reference sequence). With 4 bases clipped from V and 9 bases from J, the junction kept 7 bases outside the gene matches. This CDR3 spans 14 amino acids. Cyclophosphamide on days +3 and +4 followed busulfan-fludarabine conditioning and a marrow graft. Profiling relied on immunoSEQ multiplex PCR, and the TCRdb table lists in-frame clones only, not all of them. The sample was found to contain several thousand clones, and every one recurs. This chain uses TRBV6-6 with TRBJ2-7; 12 bases agree with TRBD1. The TCR sequence derives from a male patient in his fifties or sixties who received an allogeneic stem cell transplant from a related donor and was CMV-positive. Some of these T cells may belong to the graft donor. The sample was PBMCs, taken approximately 380 days after allogeneic stem cell transplant with posttransplant cyclophosphamide. The CDR3 protein is CASSFPGQGARQYF. DNA of the CDR3: TGTGCCAGCAGTTTCCCGGGACAGGGGGCAAGGCAGTACTTC.